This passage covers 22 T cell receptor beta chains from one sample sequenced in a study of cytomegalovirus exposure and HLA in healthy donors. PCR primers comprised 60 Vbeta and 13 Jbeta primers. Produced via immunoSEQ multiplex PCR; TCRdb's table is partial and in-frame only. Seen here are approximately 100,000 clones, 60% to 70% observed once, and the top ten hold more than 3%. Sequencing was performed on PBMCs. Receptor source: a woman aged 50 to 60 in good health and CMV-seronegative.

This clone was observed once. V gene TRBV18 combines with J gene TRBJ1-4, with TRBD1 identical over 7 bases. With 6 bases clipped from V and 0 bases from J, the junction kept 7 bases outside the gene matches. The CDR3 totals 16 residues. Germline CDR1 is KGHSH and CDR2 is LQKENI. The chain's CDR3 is CASSQTGPATNEKLFF. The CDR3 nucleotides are TGTGCCAGCTCCCAGACAGGGCCTGCAACTAATGAAAAACTGTTTTTT.

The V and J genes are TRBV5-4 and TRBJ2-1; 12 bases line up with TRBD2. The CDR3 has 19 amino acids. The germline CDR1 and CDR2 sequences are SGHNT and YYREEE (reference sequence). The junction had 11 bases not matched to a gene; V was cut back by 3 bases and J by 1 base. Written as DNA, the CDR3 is TGTGCCAGCAGCTCGACTAGCGGGAGCTCCTCGGCGTCCTACAATGAGCAGTTCTTC. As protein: CASSSTSGSSSASYNEQFF.

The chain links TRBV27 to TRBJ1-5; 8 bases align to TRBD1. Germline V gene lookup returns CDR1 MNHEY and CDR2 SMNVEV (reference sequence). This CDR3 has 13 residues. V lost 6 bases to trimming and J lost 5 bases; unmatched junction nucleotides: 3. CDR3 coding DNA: TGTGCCAGCAGGGGGACAGGCGATCAGCCCCAGCATTTT. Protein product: CASRGTGDQPQHF.

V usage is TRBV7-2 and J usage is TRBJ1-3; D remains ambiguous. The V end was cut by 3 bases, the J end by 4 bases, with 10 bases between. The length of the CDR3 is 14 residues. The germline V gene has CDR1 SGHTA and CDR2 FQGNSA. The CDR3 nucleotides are TGTGCCAGCAGCTTTTTAGAGAGGGGAAACACCATATATTTT. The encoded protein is CASSFLERGNTIYF.

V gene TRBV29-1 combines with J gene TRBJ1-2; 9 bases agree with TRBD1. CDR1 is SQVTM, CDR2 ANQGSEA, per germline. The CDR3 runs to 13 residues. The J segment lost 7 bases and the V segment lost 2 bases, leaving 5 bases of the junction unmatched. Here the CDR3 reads CSVEPGQGSGYTF. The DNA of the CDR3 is TGCAGCGTTGAACCGGGACAGGGTAGTGGCTACACCTTC.

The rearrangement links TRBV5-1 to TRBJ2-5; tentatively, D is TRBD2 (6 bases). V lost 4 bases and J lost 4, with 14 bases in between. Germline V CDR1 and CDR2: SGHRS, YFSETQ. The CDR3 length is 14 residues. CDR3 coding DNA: TGCGCCAGCAGCAGCGCGGCGGGAAGAGAGACCCAGTACTTC. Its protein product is CASSSAAGRETQYF.

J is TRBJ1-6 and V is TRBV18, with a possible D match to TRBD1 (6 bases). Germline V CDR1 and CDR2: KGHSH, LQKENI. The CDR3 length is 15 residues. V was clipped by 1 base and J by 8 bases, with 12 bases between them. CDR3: CASSPRAGVDSPLHF. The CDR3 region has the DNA TGTGCCAGCTCACCACGGGCAGGGGTGGATTCACCCCTCCACTTT.

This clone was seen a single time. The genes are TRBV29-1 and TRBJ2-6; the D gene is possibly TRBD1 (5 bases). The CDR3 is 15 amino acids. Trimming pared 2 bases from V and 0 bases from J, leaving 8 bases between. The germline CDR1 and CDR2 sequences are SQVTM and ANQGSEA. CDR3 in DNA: TGCAGCGTTGAACTTCAGGGCTCTGGGGCCAACGTCCTGACTTTC. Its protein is CSVELQGSGANVLTF.

The CDR3 nucleotides read TGTGCCAGCGAAAATAACAGGGGGCATGGCTACACCTTC. Translated, it gives CASENNRGHGYTF. This rearrangement joins TRBV6-6 to TRBJ1-2; 9 positions match TRBD1. The junction had 7 bases not matched to a gene; V was cut back by 8 bases and J by 6 bases. Germline V CDR1 and CDR2: MNHNY, SVGAGI (reference sequence). The CDR3 has 13 residues.

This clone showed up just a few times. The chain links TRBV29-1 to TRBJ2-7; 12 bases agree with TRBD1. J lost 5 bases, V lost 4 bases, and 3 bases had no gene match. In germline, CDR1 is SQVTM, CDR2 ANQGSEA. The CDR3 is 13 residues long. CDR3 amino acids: CSVAGTGGHEQYF. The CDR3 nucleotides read TGCAGCGTTGCCGGGACAGGGGGCCACGAGCAGTACTTC.

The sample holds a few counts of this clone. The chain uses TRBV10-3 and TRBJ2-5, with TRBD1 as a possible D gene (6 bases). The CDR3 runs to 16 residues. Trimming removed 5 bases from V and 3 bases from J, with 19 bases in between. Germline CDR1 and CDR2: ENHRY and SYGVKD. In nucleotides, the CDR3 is TGTGCCATCAGTAAGGGCGCGGCAGGGGCTGAAGAGACCCAGTACTTC. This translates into CAISKGAAGAEETQYF.

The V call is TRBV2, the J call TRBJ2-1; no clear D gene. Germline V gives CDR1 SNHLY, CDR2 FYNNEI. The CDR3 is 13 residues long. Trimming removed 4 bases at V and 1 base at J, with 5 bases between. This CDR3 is CASSAGSYNEQFF. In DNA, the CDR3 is TGTGCCAGCAGTGCGGGTTCCTACAATGAGCAGTTCTTC.

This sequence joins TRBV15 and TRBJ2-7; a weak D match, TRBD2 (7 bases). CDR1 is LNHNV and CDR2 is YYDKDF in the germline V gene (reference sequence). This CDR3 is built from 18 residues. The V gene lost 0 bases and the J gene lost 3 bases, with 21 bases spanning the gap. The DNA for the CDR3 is TGTGCCACCAGCAGAGATTGGGGGCTTCCCCCTAGCGGCTACGAGCAGTACTTC. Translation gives CATSRDWGLPPSGYEQYF.

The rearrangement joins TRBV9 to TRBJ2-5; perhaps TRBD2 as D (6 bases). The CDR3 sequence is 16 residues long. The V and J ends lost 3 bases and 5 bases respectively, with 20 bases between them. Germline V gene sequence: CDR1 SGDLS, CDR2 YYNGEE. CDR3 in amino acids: CASSGGVGASFETQYF. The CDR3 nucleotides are TGTGCCAGCAGCGGCGGGGTAGGGGCTAGCTTTGAGACCCAGTACTTC.

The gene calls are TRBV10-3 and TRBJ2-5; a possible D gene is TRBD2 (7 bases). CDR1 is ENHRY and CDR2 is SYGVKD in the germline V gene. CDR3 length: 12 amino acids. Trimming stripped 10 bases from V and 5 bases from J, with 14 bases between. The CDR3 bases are TGTGCCACCGCAGGGGAGGGGGAGACCCAGTACTTC. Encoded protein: CATAGEGETQYF.

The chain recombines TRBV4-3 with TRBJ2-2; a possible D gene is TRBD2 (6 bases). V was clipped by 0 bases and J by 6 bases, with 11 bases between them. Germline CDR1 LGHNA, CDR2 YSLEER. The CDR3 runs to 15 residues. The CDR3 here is CASSQEVTRSGELFF. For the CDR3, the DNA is TGCGCCAGCAGCCAAGAGGTGACTAGATCCGGGGAGCTGTTTTTT.

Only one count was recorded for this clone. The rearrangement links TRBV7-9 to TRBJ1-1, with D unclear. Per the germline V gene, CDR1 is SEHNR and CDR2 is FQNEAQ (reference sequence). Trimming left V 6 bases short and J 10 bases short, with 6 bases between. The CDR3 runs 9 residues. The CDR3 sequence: CASSSTAFF. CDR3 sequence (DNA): TGTGCCAGCAGTAGTACAGCTTTCTTT.

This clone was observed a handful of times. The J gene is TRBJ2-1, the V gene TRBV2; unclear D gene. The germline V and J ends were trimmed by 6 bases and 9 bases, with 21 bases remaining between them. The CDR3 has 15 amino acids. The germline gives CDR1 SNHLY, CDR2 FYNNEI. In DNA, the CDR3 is TGTGCCAGCAGGGAAATTACGGTGATACGCGGTGAGCAGTTCTTC. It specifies CASREITVIRGEQFF.

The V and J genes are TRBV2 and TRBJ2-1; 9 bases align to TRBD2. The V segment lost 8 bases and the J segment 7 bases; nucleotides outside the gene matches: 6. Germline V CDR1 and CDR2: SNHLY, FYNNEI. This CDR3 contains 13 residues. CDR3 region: CASRGLARNEQFF. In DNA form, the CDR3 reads TGTGCCAGCCGAGGACTAGCGAGGAATGAGCAGTTCTTC. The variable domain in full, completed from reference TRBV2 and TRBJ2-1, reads EPEVTQTPSHQVTQMGQEVILRCVPISNHLYFYWYRQILGQKVEFLVSFYNNEISEKSEIFDDQFSVERPDGSNFTLKIRSTKLEDSAMYFCASRGLARNEQFFGPGTRLTVL.

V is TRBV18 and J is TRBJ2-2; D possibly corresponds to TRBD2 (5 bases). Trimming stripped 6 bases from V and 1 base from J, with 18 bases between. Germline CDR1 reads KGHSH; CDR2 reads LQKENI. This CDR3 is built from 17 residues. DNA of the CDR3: TGTGCCAGCTCGATGGGGTTGACTACCCTGAACACCGGGGAGCTGTTTTTT. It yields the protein CASSMGLTTLNTGELFF.

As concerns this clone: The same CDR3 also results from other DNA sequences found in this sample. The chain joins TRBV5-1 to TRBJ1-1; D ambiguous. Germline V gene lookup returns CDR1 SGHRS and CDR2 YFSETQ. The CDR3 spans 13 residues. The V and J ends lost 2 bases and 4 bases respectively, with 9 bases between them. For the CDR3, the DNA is TGCGCCAGCAGCTTAGGTGGCGGCACTGAAGCTTTCTTT. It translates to CASSLGGGTEAFF.

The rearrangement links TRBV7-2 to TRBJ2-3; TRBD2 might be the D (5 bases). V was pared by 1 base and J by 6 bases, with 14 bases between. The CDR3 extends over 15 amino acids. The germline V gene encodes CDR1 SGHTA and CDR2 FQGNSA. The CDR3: CASSLGAGRRDTQYF. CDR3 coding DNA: TGTGCCAGCAGCTTAGGTGCGGGCCGGCGGGATACGCAGTATTTT. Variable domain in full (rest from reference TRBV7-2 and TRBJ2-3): GAGVSQSPSNKVTEKGKDVELRCDPISGHTALYWYRQSLGQGLEFLIYFQGNSAPDKSGLPSDRFSAERTGGSVSTLTIQRTQQEDSAVYLCASSLGAGRRDTQYFGPGTRLTVL.